This T cell receptor beta chain was observed in a study of patients and donors after allogeneic stem cell transplantation. From germline, CDR1 is SGHRS and CDR2 YFSETQ. The J segment lost 2 bases and the V segment lost 2 bases, leaving 4 bases of the junction unmatched. The CDR3 covers 15 residues. TCRdb itself ran the RT-PCR reads through MiXCR, one entry per CDR3 protein. The data contain more than 850,000 distinct CDR3 sequences, under 20% of them singletons. The origin of this receptor is a human donor who was either an allogeneic HSCT recipient or a stem cell or donor lymphocyte infusion donor (not recorded which). It is not recorded whose cells these are; they may come from a transplant donor. Sample: blood, either unsorted or a sorted T cell fraction (not recorded which). The V and J genes are TRBV5-1 and TRBJ2-3, with 8 nucleotides matching TRBD2. The CDR3 DNA reads as TGCGCCAGCAGCTTTAGCGGGAAGAACACAGATACGCAGTATTTT. Its translation: CASSFSGKNTDTQYF.